The next 22 T cell receptor beta chains were all read from a single sample in a study of T cells in localized non-small cell lung cancer (dated by TCRdb to 2020 to 2022). Receptor amplification or capture employed the immunoSEQ multiplex PCR assay. Held by TCRdb, this immuneACCESS table contains in-frame sequences only and omits some clones. Under half of the omission traces to an unresolved V gene where checked; the cause of the rest is unknown. A total of 60,000 to 85,000 clones appear in this sample, approximately 87% of them only once. The leading ten clones occupy 21% of the sample. The input for sequencing was peripheral blood, taken before any cancer treatment. Receptors were obtained from a male donor aged 60 or older with stage III squamous cell lung carcinoma.

The chain links TRBV30 to TRBJ1-3; D unclear. The ends were cut back, 5 bases at V and 4 bases at J, with 12 bases in the middle. The CDR3 contains 13 residues. Germline values: CDR1 GTSNPN, CDR2 SVGIG (reference sequence). CDR3 coding DNA: TGTGCCTGGTCGACCCGGTTGGGAAACACCATATATTTT. Its protein is CAWSTRLGNTIYF.

The chain links TRBV7-8 to TRBJ1-3, with unresolved D. The CDR3 is 17 residues long. Germline V gives CDR1 SGHVS, CDR2 FQNEAQ. Trimming stripped 6 bases from V and 0 bases from J, with 18 bases between. DNA of the CDR3: TGTGCCAGCAGTTTCCCCCGTAGGACGGGCTCTGGAAACACCATATATTTT. Translating it yields CASSFPRRTGSGNTIYF.

The chain is built from TRBV6-5 and TRBJ1-2, with D perhaps TRBD1 (5 bases). Trimming took off 6 bases at V and 2 bases at J, with 10 bases between the two ends. This CDR3 is built from 13 residues. Per the germline V gene, CDR1 is MNHEY and CDR2 is SVGAGI. The CDR3 DNA follows: TGTGCCAGCAGCGAGGACAAGAACTATGGCTACACCTTC. Residues: CASSEDKNYGYTF.

The genes are TRBV14 and TRBJ1-2; D is unclear. Germline lookup yields CDR1 SGHDN and CDR2 FVKESK. The CDR3 has 16 amino acids. Trimming took off 7 bases at V and 5 bases at J, with 23 bases between the two ends. The CDR3 region has the DNA TGTGCCAGCACCCTAAAAACCGGACCTACCCTTTATGGCTACACCTTC. It translates to CASTLKTGPTLYGYTF. Supplemented by reference TRBV14 and TRBJ1-2, the full variable domain reads EAGVTQFPSHSVIEKGQTVTLRCDPISGHDNLYWYRRVMGKEIKFLLHFVKESKQDESGMPNNRFLAERTGGTYSTLKVQPAELEDSGVYFCASTLKTGPTLYGYTFGSGTRLTVV.

This clone has only one observation. The J gene is TRBJ2-1, the V gene TRBV13; D remains unclear. This CDR3 is 13 amino acids long. Trimming pared 2 bases from V and 5 bases from J, leaving 7 bases between. The germline gives CDR1 PRHDT, CDR2 FYEKMQ (reference sequence). The CDR3 is CASSLRVDNEQFF. CDR3 sequence (DNA): TGTGCCAGCAGCTTAAGGGTAGACAATGAGCAGTTCTTC.

The chain recombines TRBV6-5 with TRBJ2-2, with a tentative D call TRBD1 (5 bases). CDR1 and CDR2 from the germline V gene are MNHEY and SVGAGI. The CDR3 is 14 amino acids. V was pared by 6 bases and J by 2 bases, with 10 bases between. The CDR3 reads CASSAGSNTGELFF. In DNA, the CDR3 is TGTGCCAGCAGCGCAGGGTCCAACACCGGGGAGCTGTTTTTT.

The chain is built from TRBV27 and TRBJ2-6; D possibly uses TRBD1 or TRBD2 (5 bases each). The CDR3 is 17 residues long. Germline values: CDR1 MNHEY, CDR2 SMNVEV (reference sequence). V was clipped by 5 bases and J by 0 bases, with 14 bases between them. The DNA of the CDR3 is TGTGCCAGCAGTACCGGGACCCTTCGCTCTGGGGCCAACGTCCTGACTTTC. Translating gives CASSTGTLRSGANVLTF.

The chain recombines TRBV6-1 with TRBJ1-5; 7 bases map to TRBD1. The germline V gene encodes CDR1 MNHNS and CDR2 SASEGT. Trimming took 10 bases from V and 4 from J; bases not matched to a gene: 7. CDR3 length: 13 residues. The CDR3 protein is CAISGGGNQPQHF. Written as DNA, the CDR3 is TGTGCCATATCAGGGGGAGGGAATCAGCCCCAGCATTTT.

This rearrangement joins TRBV6-5 to TRBJ1-6, with 8 positions matching TRBD1. The junction had 5 bases not matched to a gene; V was cut back by 8 bases and J by 5 bases. The germline gives CDR1 MNHEY, CDR2 SVGAGI. The CDR3 length is 14 residues. For the CDR3, the DNA is TGTGCCAGCCTCGGGACAGGTCATAATTCACCCCTCCACTTT. Protein sequence: CASLGTGHNSPLHF.

V and J are TRBV30 and TRBJ2-5; possibly TRBD1 for D (6 bases). Per the germline V gene, CDR1 is GTSNPN and CDR2 is SVGIG (reference sequence). The CDR3 totals 13 residues. Trimming took 1 base from V and 5 from J, leaving 11 bases between them. The CDR3 DNA sequence: TGTGCCTGGAGTGGGGGGCCGGGGGAGACCCAGTACTTC. Translating it yields CAWSGGPGETQYF.

The J gene is TRBJ2-5, the V gene TRBV7-6; 7 bases agree with TRBD2. V gave up 4 bases and J gave up 2 bases; unmatched junction bases: 7. The germline gives CDR1 SGHVS, CDR2 FNYEAQ. The CDR3 length is 15 residues. This chain's CDR3 is CASSSPGLPQETQYF. The CDR3 bases are TGTGCCAGCAGCTCACCGGGACTACCTCAAGAGACCCAGTACTTC.

The rearrangement links TRBV15 to TRBJ1-1, with a possible D match to TRBD1 (6 bases). V lost 3 bases and J lost 3, with 11 bases in between. The length of the CDR3 is 14 residues. Germline values: CDR1 LNHNV, CDR2 YYDKDF (reference sequence). CDR3 bases: TGTGCCACCAGCAGGGGGGGCGGATACACTGAAGCTTTCTTT. Translated: CATSRGGGYTEAFF.

The genes are TRBV7-8 and TRBJ2-6; TRBD1 matches at 7 bases. The trim removed 4 bases at V and 0 bases at J, leaving 9 bases unmatched. This CDR3 has 18 residues. Looked up from germline, CDR1 is SGHVS and CDR2 is FQNEAQ. The CDR3 sequence is CASSSLRDRRSGANVLTF. The CDR3 DNA reads TGTGCCAGCAGCTCCCTCCGGGACAGACGCTCTGGGGCCAACGTCCTGACTTTC.

The V gene is TRBV10-1, the J gene TRBJ2-2; 7 bases agree with TRBD1. This CDR3 region has 16 residues. The ends lost 4 bases at V and 3 bases at J; junction bases unmatched: 8. Per the germline V gene, CDR1 is WNHNN and CDR2 is SYGVQD (reference sequence). CDR3 DNA: TGCGCCAGCAGTGGAGGCAGGGGGTCGGACACCGGGGAGCTGTTTTTT. Amino acids: CASSGGRGSDTGELFF.

The V call is TRBV7-6, the J call TRBJ1-4; the D gene is possibly TRBD1 (6 bases). This CDR3 is 16 amino acids long. Germline loops: CDR1 SGHVS, CDR2 FNYEAQ. Trimming took 6 bases from V and 3 from J, leaving 17 bases between them. The CDR3 sequence: CASSSPAGAANEKLFF. As DNA, the CDR3 is TGTGCCAGCAGTTCTCCTGCGGGGGCGGCTAATGAAAAACTGTTTTTT.

V gene TRBV25-1 combines with J gene TRBJ2-3; 9 bases are a match to TRBD1. Germline values: CDR1 MGHDK, CDR2 SYGVNS. The CDR3 sequence is 13 residues long. The junction had 1 base not matched to a gene; V was cut back by 6 bases and J by 3 bases. For the CDR3, the DNA is TGTGCCAGCAGGGACAGGGGAACAGATACGCAGTATTTT. Encoded protein: CASRDRGTDTQYF.

This rearrangement joins TRBV4-3 to TRBJ2-7; D perhaps matches TRBD1 (5 bases). From germline, CDR1 is LGHNA and CDR2 YSLEER. V was shortened by 1 base and J by 7 bases, with 14 bases between the two germline ends. The CDR3 extends over 14 amino acids. The CDR3 bases are TGCGCCAGCAGCCAAGGGGCTAGGGGAAGTGAGCAGTACTTC. Translated: CASSQGARGSEQYF.

The chain recombines TRBV6-1 with TRBJ1-3; a possible D gene is TRBD1 (6 bases). The CDR3 totals 13 residues. Germline CDR1 reads MNHNS; CDR2 reads SASEGT. V was shortened by 8 bases and J by 4 bases, with 12 bases between the two germline ends. DNA of the CDR3: TGTGCCAGCGGGGGGGGGCAAGGAAACACCATATATTTT. Translating gives CASGGGQGNTIYF.

This chain joins TRBV9 and TRBJ2-1; 13 nucleotides match TRBD2. Germline assignment: CDR1 SGDLS and CDR2 YYNGEE. J gave up 4 bases and V 4 bases, and 5 bases lay outside the gene matches. The CDR3 runs 16 residues. The CDR3 sequence is CASSPRLAGGYNEQFF. The CDR3 DNA reads TGTGCCAGCAGCCCCCGACTAGCGGGGGGTTACAATGAGCAGTTCTTC.

The rearrangement joins TRBV2 to TRBJ2-7; TRBD1 agrees at 9 bases. CDR3 length: 14 amino acids. Trimming removed 4 bases from V and 4 bases from J; junction bases left unmatched: 5. Germline values: CDR1 SNHLY, CDR2 FYNNEI. CDR3 sequence (DNA): TGTGCCAGCAGTGTAAGGACAGGGGTTTACGAGCAGTACTTC. Translating gives CASSVRTGVYEQYF. Using reference TRBV2 and TRBJ2-7 for the parts outside the CDR3, the full variable domain is EPEVTQTPSHQVTQMGQEVILRCVPISNHLYFYWYRQILGQKVEFLVSFYNNEISEKSEIFDDQFSVERPDGSNFTLKIRSTKLEDSAMYFCASSVRTGVYEQYFGPGTRLTVT.

The chain links TRBV27 to TRBJ1-5; no reliable D call. V shed 1 base and J shed 6 bases, with 10 bases lying between them. CDR1 and CDR2 (germline): MNHEY, SMNVEV (reference sequence). This CDR3 has 14 residues. The CDR3 sequence is CASSLFHAGQPQHF. The CDR3 coding sequence is TGTGCCAGCAGTTTATTCCACGCTGGTCAGCCCCAGCATTTT.

The V gene is TRBV30, the J gene TRBJ1-3; D is undetermined. CDR1 and CDR2 from the germline V gene are GTSNPN and SVGIG (reference sequence). V lost 2 bases and J lost 0, with 14 bases in between. The CDR3 length is 16 residues. CDR3 sequence reads: CAWSIWAGFSGNTIYF. The CDR3 coding sequence is TGTGCCTGGAGTATTTGGGCAGGTTTCTCTGGAAACACCATATATTTT. The whole variable domain, remainder taken from reference TRBV30 and TRBJ1-3, is SQTIHQWPATLVQPVGSPLSLECTVEGTSNPNLYWYRQAAGRGLQLLFYSVGIGQISSEVPQNLSASRPQDRQFILSSKKLLLSDSGFYLCAWSIWAGFSGNTIYFGEGSWLTVV.